The 19 T cell receptor beta chains given below trace back to one sample, sequenced in a study of cytomegalovirus exposure and HLA in healthy donors. Primers for the PCR totalled 60 Vbeta and 13 Jbeta. Measured with immunoSEQ multiplex PCR; TCRdb has only the in-frame clones, and not every one. The sample shows roughly 200,000 clones, roughly 91% of them seen only once. Sequencing was done on a sample of PBMCs. The receptors were sampled from a woman younger than 30 in good health and CMV-seronegative.

This clone was seen only a few times. The chain links TRBV25-1 to TRBJ1-1, with a possible D match to TRBD1 (5 bases). V shed 7 bases and J shed 3 bases, with 12 bases lying between them. Germline V gene sequence: CDR1 MGHDK, CDR2 SYGVNS. The CDR3 is 13 residues long. Here the CDR3 DNA reads TGTGCCAGCACGTATGGGGGGGACACTGAAGCTTTCTTT. Protein product: CASTYGGDTEAFF.

This clone has just a few counts. V and J are TRBV5-1 and TRBJ1-6; TRBD1 is a possible D gene (6 bases). The V gene lost 0 bases and the J gene lost 7 bases, with 11 bases spanning the gap. This CDR3 region has 15 residues. The germline V gene has CDR1 SGHRS and CDR2 YFSETQ. CDR3 in DNA: TGCGCCAGCAGCTTGGAAGGACAGTCAAATTCACCCCTCCACTTT. Translating it yields CASSLEGQSNSPLHF.

The rearrangement joins TRBV10-2 to TRBJ1-2; the D is unclear. The CDR3 consists of 15 residues. CDR1 and CDR2 (germline): WSHSY, SAAADI. V was shortened by 5 bases and J by 6 bases, with 19 bases between the two germline ends. In DNA form, the CDR3 reads TGCGCCAGCAGTCCCGGGCGCGAGGGATTGAATGGCTACACCTTC. Translated: CASSPGREGLNGYTF.

This clone was detected once. The gene calls are TRBV9 and TRBJ1-3; D is possibly TRBD1 (5 bases). Germline V gene sequence: CDR1 SGDLS, CDR2 YYNGEE. The CDR3 totals 16 residues. V lost 4 bases and J lost 0, with 14 bases in between. The CDR3 reads CASSIATVISGNTIYF. For the CDR3, the DNA is TGTGCCAGCAGCATAGCGACAGTCATCTCTGGAAACACCATATATTTT.

This clone has only one observation. This chain connects TRBV7-2 to TRBJ2-2; D ambiguous. The CDR3 extends over 16 amino acids. From germline, CDR1 is SGHTA and CDR2 FQGNSA. V was shortened by 0 bases and J by 6 bases, with 14 bases between the two germline ends. The CDR3 sequence: CASSLAARPWAGELFF. The CDR3 DNA reads TGTGCCAGCAGCTTAGCCGCTAGACCCTGGGCCGGGGAGCTGTTTTTT.

This clone was detected only once. J is TRBJ2-1 and V is TRBV11-3; D is possibly TRBD2 (5 bases). CDR1 SGHNT and CDR2 YENEEA come from the germline V gene. The CDR3 has 14 residues. The V end was cut by 5 bases, the J end by 9 bases, with 17 bases between. For the CDR3, the DNA is TGTGCCAGCAGCGCCCGTGGAGGTTTCGCTGAGCAGTTCTTC. It translates to CASSARGGFAEQFF.

This chain uses TRBV2 with TRBJ2-4; weak D call: TRBD2 (6 bases). Germline CDR1 is SNHLY and CDR2 is FYNNEI. V gave up 4 bases and J gave up 0 bases, with 13 bases separating them. The CDR3 runs 16 residues. The CDR3 region is CASSVWAGLAKNIQYF. The DNA of the CDR3 is TGTGCCAGCAGTGTCTGGGCGGGATTAGCCAAAAACATTCAGTACTTC.

The chain has TRBV6-1 and TRBJ1-5; D possibly corresponds to TRBD1 (5 bases). The germline CDR1 and CDR2 sequences are MNHNS and SASEGT. This CDR3 region has 13 residues. Trimming cost V 6 bases and J 8 bases, with 14 bases left between them. DNA for the CDR3: TGTGCCAGCAGGGACGATCAAGGGGAGCCCCAGCATTTT. Its protein product is CASRDDQGEPQHF.

The gene calls are TRBV7-2 and TRBJ1-2; 9 bases map to TRBD1. This CDR3 spans 14 amino acids. Trimming cost V 5 bases and J 4 bases; bases outside gene matches: 5. Germline-derived CDR1 and CDR2 are SGHTA and FQGNSA. The DNA of the CDR3 is TGTGCCAGCAGCCAGGGACAGGGATTCTATGGCTACACCTTC. It yields the protein CASSQGQGFYGYTF.

The chain employs TRBV2 and TRBJ2-1; TRBD2 agrees at 9 bases. Germline V gene data show CDR1 as SNHLY and CDR2 as FYNNEI. The CDR3 covers 14 residues. V lost 7 bases and J lost 3; bases outside the gene matches: 4. CDR3 sequence (DNA): TGTGCCAGCAATTTAGCGGGGGACTACAATGAGCAGTTCTTC. Translating gives CASNLAGDYNEQFF.

The V and J genes are TRBV5-1 and TRBJ2-7, with D maybe TRBD1 (6 bases). CDR1 and CDR2 (germline): SGHRS, YFSETQ. This CDR3 contains 13 residues. Trimming shortened V by 4 bases and J by 2 bases, and 10 bases separated the two germline ends. CDR3 amino acids: CASSADRPYEQYF. CDR3 bases: TGCGCCAGCAGCGCGGACAGACCCTACGAGCAGTACTTC.

The V call is TRBV6-1, the J call TRBJ2-1, with 11 bases matching TRBD2. Germline V gene lookup returns CDR1 MNHNS and CDR2 SASEGT. V was pared by 0 bases and J by 0 bases, with 1 base of the junction left unmatched. The CDR3 is 17 amino acids. CDR3 amino acids: CASSEASGGASYNEQFF. Written as DNA, the CDR3 is TGTGCCAGCAGTGAAGCTAGCGGGGGGGCCTCCTACAATGAGCAGTTCTTC.

V and J are TRBV5-4 and TRBJ1-4, with D perhaps matching TRBD1 (5 bases). Germline V gives CDR1 SGHNT, CDR2 YYREEE (reference sequence). The CDR3 totals 13 residues. The V and J ends lost 4 bases and 7 bases respectively, with 11 bases between them. CDR3 nucleotide sequence: TGTGCCAGCAGCAGCAGGGAAGGTGAAAAACTGTTTTTT. Amino acid sequence: CASSSREGEKLFF. The full variable domain, completed using reference TRBV5-4 and TRBJ1-4, is ETGVTQSPTHLIKTRGQQVTLRCSSQSGHNTVSWYQQALGQGPQFIFQYYREEENGRGNFPPRFSGLQFPNYSSELNVNALELDDSALYLCASSSREGEKLFFGSGTQLSVL.

This rearrangement joins TRBV5-1 to TRBJ2-7; 11 bases are a match to TRBD2. Per the germline V gene, CDR1 is SGHRS and CDR2 is YFSETQ. The CDR3 is 12 amino acids. V was pared by 7 bases and J by 5 bases, with 2 bases of the junction left unmatched. The CDR3 region has the DNA TGCGCCAGCCGGGGACTAGCGGACGAGCAGTACTTC. It codes for CASRGLADEQYF.

This clone was seen a handful of times. The chain employs TRBV10-3 and TRBJ2-1; 8 bases line up with TRBD2. This CDR3 has 15 residues. The V gene's germline CDR1 is ENHRY and CDR2 SYGVKD. Unmatched junction bases numbered 10, after V lost 7 bases and J lost 5 bases. Written as DNA, the CDR3 is TGTGCCATCACCTCTCCTAGCGGGTTAGACAATGAGCAGTTCTTC. It codes for CAITSPSGLDNEQFF.

DNA of the CDR3: TGTGCCAGCAGTTGGACTAGTTTTACCTACGAGCAGTACTTC. It yields the protein CASSWTSFTYEQYF. V usage is TRBV6-5 and J usage is TRBJ2-5; the match to TRBD2 covers 7 bases. Judging by the DNA end, TRBJ2-7 fits better; the J call may be wrong. This CDR3 comprises 14 residues. Germline-derived CDR1 and CDR2 are MNHEY and SVGAGI.

The gene calls are TRBV7-2 and TRBJ1-4; 7 bases are shared with TRBD1. The CDR3 is 15 residues long. With V trimmed by 4 bases and J by 8 bases, 10 bases remained unmatched. Germline values: CDR1 SGHTA, CDR2 FQGNSA. CDR3 DNA sequence: TGTGCCAGCAGCTCGGCGAGGGGGCGGGGAGAAAAACTGTTTTTT. Translation gives CASSSARGRGEKLFF.

V and J are TRBV7-8 and TRBJ2-7; TRBD2 matches 14 bases. This CDR3 is 17 amino acids long. Germline V gives CDR1 SGHVS, CDR2 FQNEAQ. Trimming at V came to 4 bases and at J to 5 bases, leaving 10 bases not matched to a gene. The CDR3 nucleotides read TGTGCCAGCAGCTCGACTAGCGGGAGGGCCAGAGCCCACGAGCAGTACTTC. This encodes CASSSTSGRARAHEQYF.

The CDR3 nucleotides read TGTGCCAGCAGCTTAGTCAGGGCCCAAAGCAATCAGCCCCAGCATTTT. Translating it yields CASSLVRAQSNQPQHF. The chain uses TRBV7-2 and TRBJ1-5; weak D call: TRBD1 (5 bases). Trimming took 1 base from V and 1 from J, leaving 11 bases between them. Germline CDR1 and CDR2: SGHTA and FQGNSA. CDR3 length equals 16 residues.